This T cell receptor (beta chain) was documented in a study of T cells after yellow fever vaccination. Study results and limitations: Reappearance after the booster was observed for most primary-vaccination clones (around 96% CD4, roughly 88% CD8).

It was through 5'RACE template switching that TCR cDNA was made, with a universal primer site and UMIs added. MiXCR, run by TCRdb on the 5' RACE reads, gives a single entry per CDR3 protein. Among about 340,000 distinct CDR3 sequences, 8.7% were seen once, and the ten largest hold around 17%. This clonotype was counted ten times or more. Its antigen is unknown. The source is a man aged 18 to 30 who received the YFV17D yellow fever vaccine. Sequenced here: PBMCs, sampled on the day of the first yellow fever vaccination.

CDR3: CASSPQGGGLEKLFF. CDR3 bases: TGTGCCAGCAGTCCACAGGGTGGGGGTCTTGAAAAACTGTTTTTT. The chain couples TRBV12-3 or TRBV12-4 to TRBJ1-4; D is possibly TRBD1 (6 bases). Trimming pared 5 bases from V and 7 bases from J, leaving 17 bases between. This CDR3 is 15 amino acids long.